A single sample gave rise to the 18 T cell receptor beta chains below, sequenced in a study of blood T cell repertoires in COVID-19. Libraries were prepared by immunoSEQ multiplex PCR; TCRdb keeps only in-frame clonotypes and omits some of them. In the table there are 200,000 to 250,000 clones, more than 85% of which are singletons. Sequencing was done on a sample of peripheral blood. The receptor source for this set is a woman between 50 and 59 years old with COVID-19, enrolled during active disease.

CDR3 nucleotides: TGTGCCAGCAGCTTGGCCAGGGGGCCGGGCAATGAGCAGTTCTTC. The encoded protein is CASSLARGPGNEQFF. V usage is TRBV11-2 and J usage is TRBJ2-1, with 8 bases identical to TRBD1. CDR1 SGHAT and CDR2 FQNNGV come from the germline V gene. Unmatched junction bases numbered 7, after V lost 3 bases and J lost 6 bases. The CDR3 has 15 residues. Based on the CDR3 plus reference TRBV11-2 and TRBJ2-1, the full variable domain is EAGVAQSPRYKIIEKRQSVAFWCNPISGHATLYWYQQILGQGPKLLIQFQNNGVVDDSQLPKDRFSAERLKGVDSTLKIQPAKLEDSAVYLCASSLARGPGNEQFFGPGTRLTVL.

The rearrangement joins TRBV18 to TRBJ2-6, with TRBD1 matching 8 bases. The CDR3 runs 17 residues. Looked up from germline, CDR1 is KGHSH and CDR2 is LQKENI. The V segment lost 2 bases and the J segment 2 bases; nucleotides outside the gene matches: 5. The CDR3 DNA is TGTGCCAGCTCACCAGGACAGGGCCTTACTGGGGCCAACGTCCTGACTTTC. It specifies CASSPGQGLTGANVLTF.

The CDR3: CASSQRQGADTQYF. In nucleotides, the CDR3 is TGTGCCAGTAGTCAACGACAGGGGGCAGATACGCAGTATTTT. J is TRBJ2-3 and V is TRBV19; 9 bases map to TRBD1. The CDR3 is 14 residues long. V lost 5 bases and J lost 4; bases outside the gene matches: 4. In germline, CDR1 is LNHDA, CDR2 SQIVND (reference sequence).

The genes are TRBV15 and TRBJ2-7, with 9 bases lining up with TRBD1. This CDR3 has 12 amino acids. Trimming took 0 bases from V and 13 from J; bases not matched to a gene: 4. Germline-derived CDR1 and CDR2 are LNHNV and YYDKDF (reference sequence). The CDR3 loop reads CATSRDGTGPYV. The CDR3, as DNA: TGTGCCACCAGCAGAGATGGGACAGGGCCCTACGTC.

This chain connects TRBV5-1 to TRBJ2-1; no firm D call. V was clipped by 3 bases and J by 5 bases, with 9 bases between them. CDR1 is SGHRS, CDR2 YFSETQ, per germline. CDR3 length: 13 amino acids. The CDR3 nucleotides are TGCGCCAGCAGCTCCGTACAGAACAATGAGCAGTTCTTC. Amino acids: CASSSVQNNEQFF.

Only a few counts were recorded for this clone. The J gene is TRBJ1-5, the V gene TRBV6-5, with D tentatively TRBD1 (6 bases). Germline-derived CDR1 and CDR2 are MNHEY and SVGAGI. Trimming took 7 bases from V and 4 from J, leaving 14 bases between them. This CDR3 is 14 amino acids long. CDR3 sequence reads: CASKETGPNQPQHF. The CDR3 bases are TGTGCCAGCAAGGAGACAGGACCGAATCAGCCCCAGCATTTT.

The CDR3 sequence: CASSLALAGGTNTQYF. In DNA, the CDR3 is TGTGCCAGCAGCTTGGCATTAGCGGGGGGAACGAATACGCAGTATTTT. The rearrangement joins TRBV5-4 to TRBJ2-3, with 10 nucleotides matching TRBD2. V trimming: 0 bases; J trimming: 7 bases; junction bases outside the gene matches: 8. The CDR3 consists of 16 residues. Germline values: CDR1 SGHNT, CDR2 YYREEE (reference sequence).

As for this clone: At the DNA level, this CDR3 is encoded by other sequences in the same sample as well. The chain combines TRBV3-1 (or the pseudogene TRBV3-2) with TRBJ1-2, with D maybe TRBD1 (5 bases). Germline values: CDR1 LGHDT, CDR2 YNNKEL (reference sequence). This CDR3 region has 12 residues. V lost 2 bases, J lost 4 bases, and 5 bases lay in between. CDR3 in amino acids: CASSQQGYGYTF. CDR3 coding DNA: TGTGCCAGCAGCCAACAGGGCTATGGCTACACCTTC.

This chain uses TRBV7-9 with TRBJ1-3; 12 bases agree with TRBD1. The CDR3 extends over 18 amino acids. CDR1 is SEHNR and CDR2 is FQNEAQ in the germline V gene (reference sequence). The J segment lost 2 bases and the V segment lost 5 bases, leaving 10 bases of the junction unmatched. In DNA, the CDR3 is TGTGCCAGCAGCCTCTTCGGGACAGGGGGCCAAGCTGGAAACACCATATATTTT. Translation gives CASSLFGTGGQAGNTIYF.

The gene calls are TRBV6-5 and TRBJ1-1; D is unresolved. Germline assignment: CDR1 MNHEY and CDR2 SVGAGI. This CDR3 has 14 residues. Between the trimmed V and J ends, which lost 0 bases and 1 base, there was a span of 6 bases. The CDR3 region is CASSYSLSNTEAFF. Here the CDR3 DNA reads TGTGCCAGCAGTTACTCGCTATCGAACACTGAAGCTTTCTTT.

The chain has TRBV4-1 and TRBJ1-2; D not resolved. V was cut by 4 bases and J by 6 bases, with 18 bases left in between. The CDR3 has 15 amino acids. Looked up from germline, CDR1 is MGHRA and CDR2 is YSYEKL. CDR3 region: CASSPWAEAGDGYTF. CDR3 coding DNA: TGCGCCAGCAGCCCGTGGGCTGAAGCGGGAGATGGCTACACCTTC.

The CDR3 protein is CATSRGEGVGNQPQHF. CDR3 nucleotides: TGTGCCACCAGCAGAGGGGAGGGCGTAGGCAATCAGCCCCAGCATTTT. The chain combines TRBV15 with TRBJ1-5; no clear D gene. CDR3 size: 16 residues. V lost 1 base and J 2 bases, leaving 12 bases between the germline ends. Germline V gene sequence: CDR1 LNHNV, CDR2 YYDKDF (reference sequence).

The rearrangement links TRBV19 to TRBJ2-1; D is perhaps TRBD1 (6 bases). CDR1 LNHDA and CDR2 SQIVND come from the germline V gene (reference sequence). The V end was cut by 6 bases, the J end by 6 bases, with 15 bases between. The CDR3 spans 14 residues. The CDR3 sequence is CASSHSPGVNEQFF. CDR3 bases: TGTGCCAGTAGCCACAGCCCAGGGGTCAATGAGCAGTTCTTC.

The rearrangement joins TRBV6-1 to TRBJ2-7, with TRBD2 matching over 9 bases. CDR1 and CDR2 (germline): MNHNS, SASEGT. The CDR3 runs 14 residues. The V and J ends lost 2 bases and 6 bases, in that order; junction bases with no gene match: 5. The CDR3 bases are TGTGCCAGCAGTGAAAATAATAGCGGGGGCGAGCAGTACGTC. This encodes CASSENNSGGEQYV.

The J gene is TRBJ2-7, the V gene TRBV5-1; no reliable D call. CDR1 and CDR2 (germline): SGHRS, YFSETQ. V lost 4 bases to trimming and J lost 6 bases, with 14 bases between them. This CDR3 region has 13 residues. The CDR3 region has the DNA TGCGCCAGCAGCCCCGGCGGCGTCGCCGAGCAGTACTTC. It encodes CASSPGGVAEQYF. Drawing the rest from reference TRBV5-1 and TRBJ2-7, the complete variable domain is KAGVTQTPRYLIKTRGQQVTLSCSPISGHRSVSWYQQTPGQGLQFLFEYFSETQRNKGNFPGRFSGRQFSNSRSEMNVSTLELGDSALYLCASSPGGVAEQYFGPGTRLTVT.

The rearrangement joins TRBV6-6 to TRBJ2-7; D perhaps matches TRBD2 (6 bases). Germline-derived CDR1 and CDR2 are MNHNY and SVGAGI (reference sequence). V lost 5 bases to trimming and J lost 0 bases, with 14 bases between them. The CDR3 contains 15 residues. Here the CDR3 DNA reads TGTGCCAGCAGTCTCTGGGACTCCCACTCCTACGAGCAGTACGTC. Translation: CASSLWDSHSYEQYV.

The V gene is TRBV5-1, the J gene TRBJ2-3, with 7 bases that match TRBD1. Germline CDR1 and CDR2: SGHRS and YFSETQ. The CDR3 has 15 residues. V lost 4 bases and J lost 2; bases outside the gene matches: 7. The CDR3 here is CASSLQGFPTDTQYF. The CDR3 DNA follows: TGCGCCAGCAGCCTACAGGGGTTCCCCACAGATACGCAGTATTTT.

The J gene is TRBJ2-7, the V gene TRBV7-3; D may be TRBD2 (7 bases). The germline V gene encodes CDR1 SGHTA and CDR2 FQGTGA. There are 14 residues in the CDR3. Trimming removed 2 bases from V and 3 bases from J, with 11 bases in between. As DNA, the CDR3 is TGTGCCAGCAGCTTAGGGGGGGACATCTACGAGCAGTACTTC. Protein: CASSLGGDIYEQYF.